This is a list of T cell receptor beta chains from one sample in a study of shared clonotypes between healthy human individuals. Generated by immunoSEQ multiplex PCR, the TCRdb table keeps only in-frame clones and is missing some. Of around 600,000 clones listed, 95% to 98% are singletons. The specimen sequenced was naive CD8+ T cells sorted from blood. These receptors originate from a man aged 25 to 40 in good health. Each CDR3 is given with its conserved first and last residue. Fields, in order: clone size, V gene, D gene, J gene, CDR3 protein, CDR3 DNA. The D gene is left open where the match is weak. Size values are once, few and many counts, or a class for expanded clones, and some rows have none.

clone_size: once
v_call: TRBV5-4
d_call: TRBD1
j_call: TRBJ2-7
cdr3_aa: CASSDRANYEQYF
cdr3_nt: TGTGCCAGCAGTGACAGGGCGAACTACGAGCAGTACTTC

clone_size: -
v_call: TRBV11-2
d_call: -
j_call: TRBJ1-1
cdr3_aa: CASIPRGHEYTEAFF
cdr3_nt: TGTGCCAGCATCCCTCGAGGACACGAGTACACTGAAGCTTTCTTT

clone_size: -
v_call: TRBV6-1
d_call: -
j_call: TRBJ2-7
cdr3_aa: CASSVFSYEQYF
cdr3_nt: TGTGCCAGCAGCGTTTTCTCCTACGAGCAGTACTTC

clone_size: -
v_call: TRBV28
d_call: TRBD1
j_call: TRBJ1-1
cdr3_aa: CASSFRGQGRPEAFF
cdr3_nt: TGTGCCAGCAGTTTCCGAGGACAGGGGAGGCCTGAAGCTTTCTTT

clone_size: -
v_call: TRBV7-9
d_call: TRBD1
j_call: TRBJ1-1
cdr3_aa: CASSSDRGSDEAFF
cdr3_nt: TGTGCCAGCAGCTCGGACAGGGGGTCGGATGAAGCTTTCTTT

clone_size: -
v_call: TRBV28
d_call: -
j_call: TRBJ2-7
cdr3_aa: CASIRVVSSYEQYF
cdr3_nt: TGTGCCAGCATAAGGGTCGTGAGCTCCTACGAGCAGTACTTC

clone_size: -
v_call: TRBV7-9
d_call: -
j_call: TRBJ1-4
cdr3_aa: CASSLDFNEKLFF
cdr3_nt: TGTGCCAGCAGCTTAGACTTTAATGAAAAACTGTTTTTT

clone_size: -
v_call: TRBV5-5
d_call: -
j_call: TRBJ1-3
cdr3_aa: CASSPNQDSGNTIYF
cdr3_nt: TGTGCCAGCAGCCCAAATCAGGACTCTGGAAACACCATATATTTT

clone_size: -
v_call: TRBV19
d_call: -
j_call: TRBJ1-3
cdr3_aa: CASSIPENTIYF
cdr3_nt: TGTGCCAGTAGTATTCCGGAAAACACCATATATTTT

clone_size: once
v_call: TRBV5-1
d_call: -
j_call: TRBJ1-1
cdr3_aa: CASSLVTGGVAEAFF
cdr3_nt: TGCGCCAGCAGCTTGGTTACCGGTGGGGTCGCTGAAGCTTTCTTT

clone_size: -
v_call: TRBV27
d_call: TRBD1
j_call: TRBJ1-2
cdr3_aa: CASSYAGGGYGYTF
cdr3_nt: TGTGCCAGCAGTTATGCAGGGGGAGGCTATGGCTACACCTTC

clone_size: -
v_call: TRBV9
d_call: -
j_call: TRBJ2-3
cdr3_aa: CASSVDGAAPDTQYF
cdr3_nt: TGTGCCAGCAGCGTAGACGGGGCAGCCCCAGATACGCAGTATTTT

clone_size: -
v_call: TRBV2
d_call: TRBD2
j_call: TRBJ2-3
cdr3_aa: CASSESASGIRTDTQYF
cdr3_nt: TGTGCCAGCAGTGAATCCGCTAGCGGGATTCGCACAGATACGCAGTATTTT

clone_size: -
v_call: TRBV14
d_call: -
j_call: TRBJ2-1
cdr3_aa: CASSQGDSSNEQFF
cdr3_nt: TGTGCCAGCAGCCAAGGGGACTCGAGCAATGAGCAGTTCTTC

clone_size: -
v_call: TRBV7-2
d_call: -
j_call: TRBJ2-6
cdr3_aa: CASSFPLQGSPAGANVLTF
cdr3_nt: TGTGCCAGCAGTTTCCCTTTACAGGGATCCCCCGCTGGGGCCAACGTCCTGACTTTC

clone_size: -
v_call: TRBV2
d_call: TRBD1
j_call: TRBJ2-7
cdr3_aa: CASSEALGTGYYEQYF
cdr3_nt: TGTGCCAGCAGTGAAGCCTTAGGGACAGGTTACTACGAGCAGTACTTC

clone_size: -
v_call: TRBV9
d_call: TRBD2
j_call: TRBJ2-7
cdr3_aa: CASSPLAGSPYEQYF
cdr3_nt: TGTGCCAGCAGCCCACTAGCGGGAAGTCCCTACGAGCAGTACTTC

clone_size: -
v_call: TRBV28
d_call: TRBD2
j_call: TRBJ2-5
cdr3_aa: CASSDKREGRVTQYF
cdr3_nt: TGTGCCAGCAGTGATAAGCGGGAGGGCCGCGTGACCCAGTACTTC

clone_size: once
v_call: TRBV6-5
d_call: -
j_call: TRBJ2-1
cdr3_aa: CASSREVPVLNEQFF
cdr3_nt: TGTGCCAGCAGCCGAGAAGTACCTGTTCTCAATGAGCAGTTCTTC

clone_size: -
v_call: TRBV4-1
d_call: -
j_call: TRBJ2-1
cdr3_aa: CASSQTLQSSYNEQFF
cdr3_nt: TGCGCCAGCAGCCAAACGCTACAGAGCTCCTACAATGAGCAGTTCTTC

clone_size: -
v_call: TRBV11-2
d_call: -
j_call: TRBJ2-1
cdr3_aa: CASSLEGVSEQFF
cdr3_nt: TGTGCCAGCAGTTTAGAGGGGGTGAGTGAGCAGTTCTTC

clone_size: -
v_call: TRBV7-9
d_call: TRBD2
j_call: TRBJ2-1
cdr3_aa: CASSPPLAGLNNEQFF
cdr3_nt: TGTGCCAGCAGCCCGCCCCTAGCGGGATTAAACAATGAGCAGTTCTTC